The 10 T cell receptor beta chains given below trace back to one sample, sequenced in a study of T-cell reconstitution after alpha-beta-depleted transplantation in children listed by TCRdb under 2016. The library was made by PCR. Reads for this sample came from an Illumina HiSeq 2500. TCR libraries were prepared with molecular barcoding, using unique molecular identifiers to normalize TCRbeta repertoire quantification. The public reads were quality trimmed at Q25 with fastp and then assembled into clones with MiXCR by TCRdb, keeping productive beta chains. A single entry per CDR3 protein holds the most common genes and DNA from its merged rows. This sample lists about 110,000 distinct CDR3 sequences; 10% were detected once. Of the sample, 8% to 9.5% falls within the top ten clones. Specimen: PBMCs from the stem cell graft donor, collected from the stem cell graft. These receptors were obtained from a human donor who donated a stem cell graft to a child with acute lymphoblastic leukemia.

This clonotype appeared many times. The chain has TRBV7-2 and TRBJ1-1; D is unclear. CDR1 is SGHTA, CDR2 FQGNSA, per germline. The CDR3 has 15 residues. V shed 8 bases and J shed 0 bases, with 16 bases lying between them. The CDR3, as DNA: TGTGCCAGCCGCAGCCAGAGCATCATGAACACTGAAGCTTTCTTT. This encodes CASRSQSIMNTEAFF. The full variable domain, with the rest looked up from reference TRBV7-2 and TRBJ1-1, is GAGVSQSPSNKVTEKGKDVELRCDPISGHTALYWYRQSLGQGLEFLIYFQGNSAPDKSGLPSDRFSAERTGGSVSTLTIQRTQQEDSAVYLCASRSQSIMNTEAFFGQGTRLTVV.

Ten or more counts support this clonotype. The CDR3 nucleotides read TGTGCCAGCACTCGGGACACCTACAATGAGCAGTTCTTC. This sequence encodes CASTRDTYNEQFF. The chain couples TRBV7-9 to TRBJ2-1; possible D gene TRBD1, 6 bases. The CDR3 extends over 13 amino acids. V was shortened by 7 bases and J by 2 bases, with 9 bases between the two germline ends. From germline, CDR1 is SEHNR and CDR2 FQNEAQ (reference sequence).

The sample holds many counts of this clonotype. V is TRBV4-3 and J is TRBJ2-7, with D unclear. Looked up from germline, CDR1 is LGHNA and CDR2 is YSLEER. The V end lost 0 bases, the J end lost 2 bases, and 8 bases lay between the germline ends. This CDR3 spans 14 amino acids. CDR3 in amino acids: CASSQDLGTYEQYF. The CDR3 nucleotides read TGCGCCAGCAGCCAAGATCTGGGAACCTACGAGCAGTACTTC.

This clonotype occurred many times. The chain joins TRBV6-2 or TRBV6-3 to TRBJ2-7, with D possibly being TRBD1 or TRBD2 (5 bases each). The CDR3 sequence is 13 residues long. Per the germline V gene, CDR1 is MNHEY and CDR2 is SVGEGT. Trimming cost V 4 bases and J 6 bases, with 13 bases left between them. CDR3 DNA sequence: TGTGCCAGCAGTTCGCCAGGGAGCGGCGAGCAGTACTTC. Translating gives CASSSPGSGEQYF.

This clonotype showed up just a few times. This chain uses TRBV11-2 with TRBJ1-1; D perhaps matches TRBD1 (6 bases). Trimming removed 4 bases from V and 4 bases from J, with 10 bases in between. Germline values: CDR1 SGHAT, CDR2 FQNNGV. There are 13 residues in the CDR3. The CDR3 DNA is TGTGCCAGCAGCTCAGGGGTGGGCACTGAAGCTTTCTTT. Its translation is CASSSGVGTEAFF.

This clonotype was recorded at least ten times. The chain joins TRBV29-1 to TRBJ1-2; D ambiguous. CDR3 length: 13 amino acids. The germline V and J ends were trimmed by 1 base and 7 bases, with 13 bases remaining between them. Germline V gene sequence: CDR1 SQVTM, CDR2 ANQGSEA. The CDR3 region has the DNA TGCAGCGTTGAAGTGTCGGGGTTGGGTGGCTACACCTTC. Encoded protein: CSVEVSGLGGYTF.

Remarks on this clonotype: It may be a read error: a sequence one base away is much more abundant. As DNA, the CDR3 is TGTGCCAGCAGCTCCTGGTTACAAGGGGATGAGCAGTTCTTC. The encoded protein is CASSSWLQGDEQFF. The chain employs TRBV5-8 and TRBJ2-1, with D possibly TRBD1 on 5 matching bases. There are 14 residues in the CDR3. Germline CDR1 and CDR2: SGHTS and YDEGEE. Trimming shortened V by 3 bases and J by 8 bases, and 15 bases separated the two germline ends.

Concerning this clonotype: A much larger clone lies one base from this, so it may be a read error. In DNA, the CDR3 is TGTTCCAGCAGTTTAAGAGGAGGACCAGGTGGCTACACCTTC. Protein sequence: CSSSLRGGPGGYTF. The chain links TRBV12-3 or TRBV12-4 to TRBJ1-2; no firm D call. The CDR3 has 14 residues.

This clonotype appeared many times. This chain uses TRBV3-1 with TRBJ2-3; tentatively, D is TRBD1 (5 bases). The CDR3 length is 15 residues. The germline CDR1 and CDR2 sequences are LGHDT and YNNKEL (reference sequence). Trimming left V 2 bases short and J 3 bases short, with 12 bases between. The CDR3 coding sequence is TGTGCCAGCAGCCAAATTCGTCAGGGAACAGATACGCAGTATTTT. The encoded protein is CASSQIRQGTDTQYF.

This clonotype was counted at least ten times. This rearrangement joins TRBV12-5 to TRBJ2-5; D is ambiguous. Germline V gene sequence: CDR1 LGHNT, CDR2 FRNRAP. V was clipped by 4 bases and J by 5 bases, with 8 bases between them. This CDR3 is 12 amino acids long. Here the CDR3 DNA reads TGTGCTAGTGGTTCCATAAGGGAGACCCAGTACTTC. Translating gives CASGSIRETQYF.